The entry below gives a single T cell receptor beta chain sequence along with its context. TCRdb re-called the multiplex PCR reads with MiXCR, one entry per CDR3 protein. Of 1,200 to 1,500 distinct CDR3 sequences in the sample, 15% to 20% are singletons; the top ten hold roughly 31%. The TCR sequence derives from a female donor with breast cancer. The sample comprised naive CD4+ T cells sorted from blood. As to subset: naive CD4+ T cells, CD4+CD45RA+CD25-.

Written as DNA, the CDR3 is TGTGCCACCGCAACAGGGCCCGGCTATGGCTACACCTTC. Translated, it gives CATATGPGYGYTF. The chain is built from TRBV12-3 or TRBV12-4 and TRBJ1-2, with a tentative D call TRBD1 (6 bases). The CDR3 loop spans 13 amino acids. The V end was cut by 10 bases, the J end by 4 bases, with 16 bases between.